Sequencing of this TCR beta chain was carried out in a study of T-cell memory formation after mild COVID-19. Turning to the study itself: TCR clusters were largely donor specific. Notes on the study in general: The pre-infection memory compartment contained some responding clones, suggesting cross-reactive memory joined.

This clonotype was seen more than once but under ten times. Its specificity is not known. The CDR3 contains 15 residues. V gave up 1 base and J gave up 3 bases, with 13 bases separating them. Germline V gene lookup returns CDR1 LGHNA and CDR2 YSLEER. The 5'RACE method, run with constant-segment primers, produced TCR alpha and TCR beta cDNA libraries (carrying sample barcodes and UMIs). TCRdb ran MiXCR on the 5' RACE reads and lists one entry per CDR3 protein. The sample includes around 90,000 distinct CDR3 sequences, approximately 13% of them seen just once. This clonotype was sampled from an adult woman who had mild COVID-19 (a few samples of this study predate the infection). Cell type and time point are not known. This chain joins TRBV4-3 and TRBJ2-7; D is undetermined. Sequences were obtained from PBMCs or a T cell subset sorted from them (not recorded which). The CDR3 protein is CASSQATASSYEQYF. The CDR3 DNA follows: TGCGCCAGCAGCCAAGCTACAGCGTCGAGCTACGAGCAGTACTTC.